This T cell receptor beta chain was sequenced for a study of blood T cells in healthy people across ages. Through a sample-barcoded 5' primer and a J-beta primer mix, a second PCR was run for roughly 6 to 11 cycles. TCRdb used MiXCR to reprocess the 5' RACE reads, holding one entry per CDR3 protein. The repertoire includes around 500,000 distinct CDR3 sequences, 25% to 35% of them detected once, and 3% to 4.5% sits in the top ten. The length of the CDR3 is 13 residues. Germline CDR1 reads MNHNY; CDR2 reads SVGAGI (reference sequence). V lost 5 bases, J lost 8 bases, and 15 bases lay in between. These data are also associated with another study on T cells of mothers and their children. That paper states: The whole RNA yield was converted to cDNA, around 1.4 ug per 15 ul.

V and J are TRBV6-6 and TRBJ1-2, with D maybe TRBD1 (6 bases). The source material was blood. The receptor was isolated from a boy aged 2 to 10 in good health. The CDR3 nucleotides read TGTGCCAGCAGTCCCGAGGGGGTGCAGGGCTACACCTTC. Translating it yields CASSPEGVQGYTF.